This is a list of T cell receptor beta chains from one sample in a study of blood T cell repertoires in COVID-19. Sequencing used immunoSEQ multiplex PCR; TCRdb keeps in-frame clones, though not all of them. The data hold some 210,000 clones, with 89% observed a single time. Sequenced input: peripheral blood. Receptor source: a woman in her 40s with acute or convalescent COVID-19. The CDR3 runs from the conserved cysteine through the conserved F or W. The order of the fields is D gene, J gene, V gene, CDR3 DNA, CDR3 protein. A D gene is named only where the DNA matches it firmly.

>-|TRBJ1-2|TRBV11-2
TGTGCCAGCAGCCCTCTGGTCGGTACGTCCCTCTACTATGGCTACACCTTC
CASSPLVGTSLYYGYTF
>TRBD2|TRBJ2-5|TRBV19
TGTGCCAGTGCGCCGGGACTAGCGGTACAAGAGACCCAGTACTTC
CASAPGLAVQETQYF
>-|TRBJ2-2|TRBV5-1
TGCGCCAGCAGGACTCAGGGCGACACCGGGGAGCTGTTTTTT
CASRTQGDTGELFF
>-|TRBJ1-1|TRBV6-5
TGTGCCAGCACTCTCGCGCAGAACACTGAAGCTTTCTTT
CASTLAQNTEAFF
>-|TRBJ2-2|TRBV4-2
TGTGCCAGCAGCCAAGATAGGGGGGGAAGGGAGGAGCTGTTTTTT
CASSQDRGGREELFF
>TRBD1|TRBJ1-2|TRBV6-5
TGTGCCATCGTGGACAGGCGCCGACTTTTTGGCTACACCTTC
CAIVDRRRLFGYTF
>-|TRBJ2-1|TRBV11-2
TGTGCCAGCAGCTTGAGGAGGGGCCACAATGAGCAGTTCTTC
CASSLRRGHNEQFF
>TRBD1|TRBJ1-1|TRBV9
TGTGCCAGCAGTCGGGACAGCGGCACTGAAGCTTTCTTT
CASSRDSGTEAFF
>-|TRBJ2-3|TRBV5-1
TGCGCCAGCAGCCCCATTTACGGGGGGCAAAGAGATACGCAGTATTTT
CASSPIYGGQRDTQYF
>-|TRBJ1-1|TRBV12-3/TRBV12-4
TGTGCCAGCAGTTTTCAGGAGAACACTGAAGCTTTCTTT
CASSFQENTEAFF
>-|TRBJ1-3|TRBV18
TGTGCCAGCCAGCTGGGGGCCCTACTTGGAAACACCATATATTTT
CASQLGALLGNTIYF
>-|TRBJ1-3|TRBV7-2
TGTGCCAGCAGCTTACAGGTCTCCCCGGCTAGAAACACCATATATTTT
CASSLQVSPARNTIYF
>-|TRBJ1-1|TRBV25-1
TGTGCCAGCAACCCATCCGGACAGAGAAACACTGAAGCTTTCTTT
CASNPSGQRNTEAFF
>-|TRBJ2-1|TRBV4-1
TGCGCCAGCGCCCCCCGGACTGCGACCGGTACCTACAATGAGCAGTTCTTC
CASAPRTATGTYNEQFF
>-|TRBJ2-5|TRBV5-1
TGCGCCAGCAGCTTGTCGAGGGTAGGGTACGAGACCCAGTACTTC
CASSLSRVGYETQYF